This is a list of T cell receptor beta chains from one sample in a study of sequential checkpoint blockade in melanoma. The data were produced by immunoSEQ multiplex PCR, yet TCRdb's version contains in-frame clones alone and is incomplete. The table records some 32,000 clones, about four fifths of them present only once. This sample comprised CD8+ T cells sorted from blood (inferred from file names), obtained from a patient given nivolumab and ipilimumab in sequence. The receptor set was obtained from a human donor with melanoma. Both conserved end residues are part of each CDR3. D genes are given only for firm matches. Clone size is not always given. Where it is, it says once, few, many or a class for expanded clones.

j_gene,d_gene,abundance,v_gene,len,CDR3aa,CDR3nt
TRBJ1-2,TRBD1,-,TRBV15,18,CATSRDLDRDPTNYGYTF,TGTGCCACCAGCAGAGATCTCGACAGGGACCCTACTAACTATGGCTACACCTTC
TRBJ2-2,-,-,TRBV4-1,18,CASSLRTGYRVDTGELFF,TGCGCCAGCAGCCTCCGGACGGGGTACAGGGTTGACACCGGGGAGCTGTTTTTT
TRBJ1-5,-,-,TRBV12-5,15,CASGSRDSRNQPQHF,TGTGCTAGTGGTTCCCGGGACTCAAGGAATCAGCCCCAGCATTTT
TRBJ2-7,-,-,TRBV5-6,12,CASSLAGQGQYF,TGTGCCAGCAGCTTGGCAGGGCAAGGGCAGTACTTC
TRBJ2-7,TRBD1,-,TRBV12-5,14,CASGSADRGREQYF,TGTGCTAGTGGTAGCGCAGACAGGGGGCGCGAGCAGTACTTC
TRBJ1-1,-,-,TRBV5-1,15,CASSLARTVNTEAFF,TGCGCCAGCAGCTTGGCCCGGACTGTGAACACTGAAGCTTTCTTT
TRBJ1-1,-,-,TRBV7-9,13,CASSLGGGQEAFF,TGTGCCAGCAGCCTAGGGGGGGGCCAAGAAGCTTTCTTT
TRBJ2-7,TRBD2,-,TRBV5-6,14,CASSWGGPNYEQYF,TGTGCCAGCAGCTGGGGGGGTCCGAACTACGAGCAGTACTTC
TRBJ2-1,-,-,TRBV4-1,16,CASSQRYRDKYNEQFF,TGCGCCAGCAGCCAAAGATACCGGGACAAATACAATGAGCAGTTCTTC
TRBJ1-6,-,-,TRBV27,13,CASSLGGDSPLHF,TGTGCCAGCAGTTTAGGGGGGGATTCACCCCTCCACTTT
TRBJ2-1,-,-,TRBV7-3,16,CASSLFGGSSYNEQFF,TGTGCCAGCAGCTTATTCGGAGGCAGCTCCTACAATGAGCAGTTCTTC
TRBJ2-7,-,-,TRBV7-8,13,CASSVGRDYEQYF,TGTGCCAGCAGCGTCGGGCGGGACTACGAGCAGTACTTC
TRBJ1-1,TRBD1,medium-sized,TRBV7-2,14,CASSLAWTGEEAFF,TGTGCCAGCAGCTTAGCTTGGACAGGGGAGGAAGCTTTCTTT
TRBJ1-1,-,-,TRBV19,14,CASSIGEGNTEAFF,TGTGCCAGTAGTATAGGTGAGGGGAACACTGAAGCTTTCTTT